This TCR beta chain came from a study of beta chain features in type 1 diabetes. Overall study results and limits: Cells with high TCR expression could be over-represented when cDNA is sequenced.

Isolated RNA was reverse transcribed in full, so expressed TCRB transcripts were sequenced. The method was immunoSEQ multiplex PCR; TCRdb's version includes in-frame clones alone and lacks a portion of them. Of 500,000 to 700,000 clones listed, roughly 15% are singletons. Germline values: CDR1 SGHTA, CDR2 FQGNSA. The CDR3 is made up of 14 amino acids. V lost 4 bases and J lost 7, with 14 bases in between. This clone was picked up a small number of times. Its antigen remains unknown. V usage is TRBV7-2 and J usage is TRBJ1-5; D call uncertain. Sequences were obtained from naive CD4+ T cells from blood. The source of this sequence is a man younger than 35 in good health. Here the CDR3 DNA reads TGTGCCAGCAGCTCACTGCAGACCGGGCAGCCCCAGCATTTT. Protein product: CASSSLQTGQPQHF.